These 4 T cell receptor beta chains originate from one sample sequenced in a study of shared T cell receptors in the human thymus. Only in-frame clones appear in the TCRdb table, and some are missing; sequencing was by immunoSEQ multiplex PCR. This sample carries approximately 760,000 clones, 70% to 90% of them seen once, and the ten largest clones take around 0.0099%. The data also belong to a second study, concerning human thymus T cells.

Sequencing was performed on thymocytes. The source is a girl under two years old with a congenital heart defect.

This rearrangement joins TRBV4-1 to TRBJ2-7; D might be TRBD1 (6 bases). There are 15 residues in the CDR3. Germline V CDR1 and CDR2: MGHRA, YSYEKL. V dropped 0 bases and J dropped 2 bases, with 11 bases sitting between them. The CDR3 protein is CASSQDHRVAYEQYF. The CDR3 DNA is TGCGCCAGCAGCCAAGACCACAGGGTCGCCTACGAGCAGTACTTC.

J is TRBJ2-5 and V is TRBV6-1; 10 bases line up with TRBD1. Germline-derived CDR1 and CDR2 are MNHNS and SASEGT. Germline trimming cut 3 bases from V and 3 bases from J; bases unmatched to any gene: 13. The CDR3 runs 18 residues. The CDR3 region is CASSESGGFGQGEETQYF. CDR3 coding DNA: TGTGCCAGCAGTGAGAGTGGGGGTTTTGGACAGGGGGAAGAGACCCAGTACTTC.

This clone was found once. The CDR3 nucleotides read TGTGCCAGCTCACCACCGGGACAGGGGGAAACTGAAGCTTTCTTT. Its translation is CASSPPGQGETEAFF. The V and J genes are TRBV18 and TRBJ1-1; TRBD1 aligns across 11 bases. CDR3 size: 15 residues. The V gene end was trimmed by 0 bases and the J gene end by 5 bases; junction bases not matched to a gene: 2. Germline V gene data show CDR1 as KGHSH and CDR2 as LQKENI. Full variable domain (rest looked up from reference TRBV18 and TRBJ1-1): NAGVMQNPRHLVRRRGQEARLRCSPMKGHSHVYWYRQLPEEGLKFMVYLQKENIIDESGMPKERFSAEFPKEGPSILRIQQVVRGDSAAYFCASSPPGQGETEAFFGQGTRLTVV.

The gene calls are TRBV27 and TRBJ2-5; possibly TRBD1 for D (5 bases). The CDR3 covers 15 residues. In germline, CDR1 is MNHEY, CDR2 SMNVEV (reference sequence). Trimming removed 5 bases from V and 5 bases from J, with 18 bases in between. In DNA, the CDR3 is TGTGCCAGCAGTGATCTCAGGGATTTTGAGGAGACCCAGTACTTC. It encodes CASSDLRDFEETQYF.